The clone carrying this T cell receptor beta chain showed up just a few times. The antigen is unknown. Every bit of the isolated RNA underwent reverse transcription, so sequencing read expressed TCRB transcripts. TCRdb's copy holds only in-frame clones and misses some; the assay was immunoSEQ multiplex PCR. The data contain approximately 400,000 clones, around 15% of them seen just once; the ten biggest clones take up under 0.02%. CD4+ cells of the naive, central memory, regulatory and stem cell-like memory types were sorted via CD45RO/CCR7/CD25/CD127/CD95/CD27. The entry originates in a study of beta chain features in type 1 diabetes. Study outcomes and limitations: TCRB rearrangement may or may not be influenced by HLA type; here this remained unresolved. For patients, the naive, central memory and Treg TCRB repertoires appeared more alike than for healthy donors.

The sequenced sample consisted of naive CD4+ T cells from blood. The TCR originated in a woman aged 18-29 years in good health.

CDR3 nucleotides: TGTGCCTGGAGGCGGGAGGGGGAAGGGGCTGAAGCTTTCTTT. It codes for CAWRREGEGAEAFF. The chain links TRBV30 to TRBJ1-1; weak D call: TRBD1 (6 bases). The V gene's germline CDR1 is GTSNPN and CDR2 SVGIG (reference sequence). Trimming removed 3 bases from V and 6 bases from J, with 17 bases in between. The CDR3 spans 14 residues.